This T cell receptor (beta chain) was captured in a study of T cells in localized non-small cell lung cancer. TCRdb's copy holds only in-frame clones and misses some; the assay was immunoSEQ multiplex PCR. Altogether 50,000 to 55,000 clones are present, 85% to 90% being singletons, with the ten largest covering less than 20%. Points on this clone: Its antigen is still unknown.

The CDR3 is 14 amino acids. Germline V gives CDR1 SEHNR, CDR2 FQNEAQ (reference sequence). V lost 1 base to trimming and J lost 5 bases, with 12 bases between them. Study results and limitations: Maximal T cell clonality occurred in uninvolved adjacent lung, with tumor ranking below it. Adjacent lung had a median around 60 of the 100 largest tumor clones.

The sample consisted of PBMCs, taken before any cancer treatment. The TCR was taken from a female donor with stage II lung adenocarcinoma. V and J are TRBV7-9 and TRBJ2-7; D could derive from TRBD1 or TRBD2 (5 bases each). CDR3 sequence reads: CASSLVGRDDEQYF. As DNA, the CDR3 is TGTGCCAGCAGCTTAGTGGGCAGGGACGACGAGCAGTACTTC.